These 26 T cell receptor beta chains came from one sample sequenced in a study of CD8 T cells in Susac syndrome. The authors reverse transcribed about 0.45 to 1 ug RNA with random hexamers. A single record per CDR3 protein comes from TCRdb applying MiXCR to the immunoSEQ multiplex PCR reads. The sample lists nearly 200,000 distinct CDR3 sequences, roughly 96% occurring once. Sequenced sample: CD4+ T cells from PBMCs. These receptors came from a human donor with multiple sclerosis.

The chain has TRBV4-1 and TRBJ2-1, with D possibly matching TRBD1 (5 bases). CDR1 MGHRA and CDR2 YSYEKL come from the germline V gene. This CDR3 spans 15 amino acids. The V and J ends lost 7 bases and 6 bases respectively, with 19 bases between them. CDR3 in amino acids: CASKGDSYDFNEQFF. The CDR3 DNA follows: TGCGCCAGCAAGGGCGACAGTTACGACTTCAATGAGCAGTTCTTC.

The V call is TRBV20-1, the J call TRBJ2-1; D is ambiguous. Deletions cut 2 bases from V and 5 bases from J, with 13 bases between. The CDR3 totals 14 residues. Germline V gene data show CDR1 as DFQATT and CDR2 as SNEGSKA (reference sequence). CDR3 in DNA: TGCAGTGCTAGACCTTGGACCCCGGACAATGAGCAGTTCTTC. This encodes CSARPWTPDNEQFF.

This sequence joins TRBV29-1 and TRBJ1-5; 9 bases fit TRBD1. This CDR3 region has 15 residues. From germline, CDR1 is SQVTM and CDR2 ANQGSEA. The trim removed 6 bases at V and 5 bases at J, leaving 11 bases unmatched. CDR3 loop: CSVEGGQGFDQPQHF. The CDR3 DNA follows: TGCAGCGTCGAGGGTGGACAGGGGTTTGATCAGCCCCAGCATTTT.

The chain recombines TRBV12-3 or TRBV12-4 with TRBJ1-1; possible D gene TRBD1, 5 bases. The CDR3 extends over 14 amino acids. V gave up 5 bases and J gave up 4 bases, with 14 bases separating them. The CDR3 protein is CASSMMWGFTEAFF. DNA of the CDR3: TGTGCCAGCAGTATGATGTGGGGGTTCACTGAAGCTTTCTTT.

The chain carries TRBV6-5 and TRBJ1-1, with 8 positions matching TRBD1. Unmatched junction bases numbered 16, after V lost 6 bases and J lost 10 bases. The CDR3 consists of 15 residues. Germline CDR1 MNHEY, CDR2 SVGAGI. This chain's CDR3 is CASSNPGQAATVAFF. CDR3 sequence (DNA): TGTGCCAGCAGCAATCCGGGACAGGCGGCGACGGTAGCTTTCTTT.

The V gene is TRBV5-1, the J gene TRBJ2-5; 11 nucleotides line up with TRBD2. The CDR3 has 17 residues. Germline V gene sequence: CDR1 SGHRS, CDR2 YFSETQ. The J segment lost 3 bases and the V segment lost 7 bases, leaving 14 bases of the junction unmatched. In DNA, the CDR3 is TGCGCCAGCGGACGCGGGACTAGCGGCTTAATCGAAGAGACCCAGTACTTC. Amino acid sequence: CASGRGTSGLIEETQYF.

The chain couples TRBV11-2 to TRBJ1-2; D is perhaps TRBD1 (5 bases). This CDR3 has 14 residues. Trimming left V 4 bases short and J 5 bases short, with 14 bases between. Per germline, CDR1 SGHAT and CDR2 FQNNGV. CDR3 amino acids: CASSSTESGYGYTF. The CDR3 coding sequence is TGTGCCAGCAGCTCGACAGAATCGGGATATGGCTACACCTTC.

V usage is TRBV27 and J usage is TRBJ2-1; 8 bases map to TRBD1. The CDR3 is 17 amino acids. Germline V gene data show CDR1 as MNHEY and CDR2 as SMNVEV (reference sequence). V lost 2 bases to trimming and J lost 0 bases; unmatched junction nucleotides: 6. The CDR3 reads CASSLEPTGASYNEQFF. The CDR3 DNA follows: TGTGCCAGCAGTTTAGAACCGACAGGGGCCTCCTACAATGAGCAGTTCTTC.

This chain links TRBV27 with TRBJ2-7, with 8 bases matching TRBD1. The CDR3 totals 15 residues. With 9 bases clipped from V and 2 bases from J, the junction kept 12 bases outside the gene matches. Germline V gene data show CDR1 as MNHEY and CDR2 as SMNVEV (reference sequence). Written as DNA, the CDR3 is TGTGCCAGTGGTCACAGGGGGGAACCCCCCTACGAGCAGTACTTC. Protein product: CASGHRGEPPYEQYF.

The rearrangement uses TRBV12-3 or TRBV12-4 and TRBJ2-3, with 13 bases lining up with TRBD2. J was trimmed by 1 base and V by 6 bases; bases with no gene match: 4. The CDR3 totals 16 residues. In DNA form, the CDR3 reads TGTGCCAGCAGACTAGCGGGAGGGAGTGGCACAGATACGCAGTATTTT. Its translation is CASRLAGGSGTDTQYF.

The gene calls are TRBV10-3 and TRBJ2-3; tentatively, D is TRBD1 (5 bases). Trimming pared 5 bases from V and 4 bases from J, leaving 16 bases between. Germline CDR1 ENHRY, CDR2 SYGVKD. This CDR3 has 15 amino acids. In nucleotides, the CDR3 is TGTGCCATCAGTCCCTCCACGACAGCCTCAGATACGCAGTATTTT. Amino acid sequence: CAISPSTTASDTQYF.

The rearrangement uses TRBV20-1 and TRBJ2-7; unclear D gene. Trimming left V 2 bases short and J 3 bases short, with 14 bases between. Germline CDR1 reads DFQATT; CDR2 reads SNEGSKA (reference sequence). The CDR3 consists of 14 residues. CDR3 DNA: TGCAGTGCTAGAAGAAGTGGATCTAACTACGAGCAGTACTTC. Protein sequence: CSARRSGSNYEQYF.

This chain connects TRBV20-1 to TRBJ1-2; D possibly corresponds to TRBD1 (6 bases). The germline CDR1 and CDR2 sequences are DFQATT and SNEGSKA (reference sequence). The CDR3 covers 15 residues. The germline V and J ends were trimmed by 0 bases and 5 bases, with 16 bases remaining between them. CDR3 in amino acids: CSARDRTRGIYGYTF. CDR3 DNA sequence: TGCAGTGCTAGAGATAGAACAAGGGGGATATATGGCTACACCTTC.

The rearrangement links TRBV7-8 to TRBJ2-5; D is undetermined. CDR1 is SGHVS, CDR2 FQNEAQ, per germline. The CDR3 sequence is 12 residues long. Deletions cut 7 bases from V and 5 bases from J, with 11 bases between. The CDR3 spells CASTLDRETQYF. CDR3 DNA: TGTGCCAGCACGCTAGACCGCGAGACCCAGTACTTC.

V usage is TRBV29-1 and J usage is TRBJ2-3, with D possibly matching TRBD2 (5 bases). Trimming pared 3 bases from V and 0 bases from J, leaving 10 bases between. Germline V gene lookup returns CDR1 SQVTM and CDR2 ANQGSEA. This CDR3 is 14 amino acids long. The CDR3 nucleotides read TGCAGCGTTGAGAAGGACTCTAGCACAGATACGCAGTATTTT. This encodes CSVEKDSSTDTQYF.

This rearrangement joins TRBV30 to TRBJ1-1; D not certain. With 6 bases removed from V and 1 base from J, the gap between germline ends came to 3 bases. The CDR3 totals 10 residues. Germline CDR1 and CDR2: GTSNPN and SVGIG (reference sequence). CDR3 loop: CACGNTEAFF. In DNA form, the CDR3 reads TGTGCCTGTGGGAACACTGAAGCTTTCTTT. Supplemented by reference TRBV30 and TRBJ1-1, the full variable domain reads SQTIHQWPATLVQPVGSPLSLECTVEGTSNPNLYWYRQAAGRGLQLLFYSVGIGQISSEVPQNLSASRPQDRQFILSSKKLLLSDSGFYLCACGNTEAFFGQGTRLTVV.

For this clonotype: The junction does not match germline at one end; this may be a read error. CDR3 loop: CASTLIPTNTGELFF. As DNA, the CDR3 is TGCGCCAGCACCTTGATACCGACGAACACCGGGGAGCTGTTTTTT. The chain carries TRBV5-1 and TRBJ2-2, with D unclear. The CDR3 has 15 amino acids. In germline, CDR1 is SGHRS, CDR2 YFSETQ. The full variable domain, in which reference TRBV5-1 and TRBJ2-2 provide the parts outside the CDR3, is KAGVTQTPRYLIKTRGQQVTLSCSPISGHRSVSWYQQTPGQGLQFLFEYFSETQRNKGNFPGRFSGRQFSNSRSEMNVSTLELGDSALYLCASTLIPTNTGELFFGEGSRLTVL.

The chain uses TRBV9 and TRBJ2-5, with 9 bases matching TRBD2. Germline trimming cut 0 bases from V and 1 base from J; bases unmatched to any gene: 19. Germline CDR1 reads SGDLS; CDR2 reads YYNGEE. The CDR3 is 21 amino acids. In DNA form, the CDR3 reads TGTGCCAGCAGCGTAGCTACGGGGCAGAGTTCGACTAGCGGACTCCAAGAGACCCAGTACTTC. It codes for CASSVATGQSSTSGLQETQYF.

The chain recombines TRBV12-3 or TRBV12-4 with TRBJ2-7; D not certain. V was clipped by 6 bases and J by 3 bases, with 9 bases between them. This CDR3 is 12 amino acids long. CDR3 sequence: CASSLTRYEQYF. CDR3 bases: TGTGCCAGCAGCTTAACGCGCTACGAGCAGTACTTC.

In regard to this clonotype: The junction and the germline gene differ at one end; a read error may be behind it. For the CDR3, the DNA is TGTGCCTGGAGTAGAGACAGGGTCCACTTC. Its translation is CAWSRDRVHF. V gene TRBV30 combines with J gene TRBJ2-4, with TRBD1 matching over 7 bases. CDR3 length: 10 residues. Germline V gene data show CDR1 as GTSNPN and CDR2 as SVGIG (reference sequence). Supplemented by reference TRBV30 and TRBJ2-4, the full variable domain reads SQTIHQWPATLVQPVGSPLSLECTVEGTSNPNLYWYRQAAGRGLQLLFYSVGIGQISSEVPQNLSASRPQDRQFILSSKKLLLSDSGFYLCAWSRDRVHFGAGTRLSVL.

V gene TRBV20-1 combines with J gene TRBJ2-1; 7 positions agree with TRBD2. J gave up 5 bases and V 6 bases, and 1 base lay outside the gene matches. CDR1 and CDR2 from the germline V gene are DFQATT and SNEGSKA (reference sequence). This CDR3 is 11 amino acids long. The CDR3 is CSAREDNEQFF. Here the CDR3 DNA reads TGCAGTGCCCGGGAGGACAATGAGCAGTTCTTC.

The chain employs TRBV29-1 and TRBJ1-1; D is unresolved. This CDR3 is 13 amino acids long. Trimming shortened V by 5 bases and J by 4 bases, and 14 bases separated the two germline ends. CDR1 SQVTM and CDR2 ANQGSEA come from the germline V gene. This CDR3 reads CSVRPRLGTEAFF. The CDR3 nucleotides are TGCAGCGTTCGTCCCAGGCTGGGCACTGAAGCTTTCTTT.

The V gene is TRBV7-2, the J gene TRBJ2-1; D uncertain. Germline V gene sequence: CDR1 SGHTA, CDR2 FQGNSA. The CDR3 runs to 13 residues. The V end lost 3 bases, the J end lost 11 bases, and 14 bases lay between the germline ends. CDR3 DNA: TGTGCCAGCAGCTTGGCGAGATCAAACCAGCAGTTCTTC. Translated, it gives CASSLARSNQQFF.

V gene TRBV6-1 combines with J gene TRBJ2-3, with no clear D. V was pared by 2 bases and J by 0 bases, with 6 bases between. Germline values: CDR1 MNHNS, CDR2 SASEGT. This CDR3 comprises 14 residues. CDR3 coding DNA: TGTGCCAGCAGTGAACCAGGCAGCACAGATACGCAGTATTTT. This translates into CASSEPGSTDTQYF.

V usage is TRBV5-4 and J usage is TRBJ2-4, with D perhaps being TRBD1 or TRBD2 (5 bases each). From germline, CDR1 is SGHNT and CDR2 YYREEE (reference sequence). This CDR3 contains 14 residues. The V gene lost 4 bases and the J gene lost 5 bases, with 13 bases spanning the gap. The CDR3 spells CASSLRMGENIQYF. The CDR3 bases are TGTGCCAGCAGCCTGCGGATGGGGGAAAACATTCAGTACTTC.

For the CDR3, the DNA is TGCAGTGCTAGAAAAATAGGACAGGGTGACGCTGAAGCTTTCTTT. Translation: CSARKIGQGDAEAFF. V is TRBV20-1 and J is TRBJ1-1; TRBD1 matches at 8 bases. The germline gives CDR1 DFQATT, CDR2 SNEGSKA (reference sequence). V lost 2 bases to trimming and J lost 6 bases; unmatched junction nucleotides: 11. The CDR3 is 15 residues long.